This T cell receptor beta chain is from a study of Ad26.COV2.S vaccination and SARS-CoV-2 variants. This CDR3 has 15 amino acids. Per germline, CDR1 LNHDA and CDR2 SQIVND (reference sequence). V dropped 9 bases and J dropped 4; count of bases not matched to a gene: 9. The protocol was immunoSEQ multiplex PCR, while the TCRdb copy is restricted to in-frame clones and leaves out a portion. Here the sample spans more than 400,000 clones, 90% being singletons. The treatment was: some 20 received Ad26.COV2.S at low or high dose, single or two shots; roughly five received placebo; per-sample allocation not given. Repertoires come from day 63 after the first vaccine or placebo injection. This clone has only a few counts.

This rearrangement joins TRBV19 to TRBJ1-6; 7 bases are a match to TRBD1. The TCR sequence derives from a person aged 18-60 years who received the Ad26.COV2.S COVID-19 vaccine or a placebo. The sample was peripheral blood, taken in a trial of Ad26.COV2.S vaccine versus placebo. The CDR3 DNA reads TGTGCCAGCAGCCCGCCGGGACAGTATAATTCACCCCTCCACTTT. This gives the protein CASSPPGQYNSPLHF.